The rows below give T cell receptor beta chains drawn from one sample of a study of cytomegalovirus exposure and HLA in healthy donors. The assay was immunoSEQ multiplex PCR, and TCRdb's table has in-frame clones only and misses some. The data hold about 200,000 clones, with roughly 73% observed a single time. Sequencing was performed on PBMCs. Receptors were obtained from a woman in her twenties or thirties in good health and CMV-seropositive. Each CDR3 is given without its conserved first and last residue. The order of the fields is V gene, CDR3 protein.

v_gene: TRBV9; CDR3aa: ASSVAGGRGDTQY
v_gene: TRBV2; CDR3aa: ASRVTSGTSTDTQY
v_gene: TRBV5-1; CDR3aa: ASSSQGHTDTQY
v_gene: TRBV14; CDR3aa: ASSYAAGGYNEQF
v_gene: TRBV7-9; CDR3aa: ASSLNRGLEKLF
v_gene: TRBV2; CDR3aa: ASSERQGNMNTEAF
v_gene: TRBV28; CDR3aa: ASSLRGEQY
v_gene: TRBV7-3; CDR3aa: ASSRRERGFTDTQY
v_gene: TRBV28; CDR3aa: ASSFNGESYGYT
v_gene: TRBV7-9; CDR3aa: ASSLEGDQPQH
v_gene: TRBV7-6; CDR3aa: ASSLGILRQADQETQY
v_gene: TRBV19; CDR3aa: ASSTSLPHGQAYTNTEAF
v_gene: TRBV4-2; CDR3aa: ASSPDREAGNTIY
v_gene: TRBV5-6; CDR3aa: ASSLVQGAQETQY
v_gene: TRBV5-1; CDR3aa: ASSFRTGATYEQY
v_gene: TRBV29-1; CDR3aa: SVGQGRRTEAF
v_gene: TRBV7-3; CDR3aa: ASSLPLAGGLNNEQF
v_gene: TRBV30; CDR3aa: AWSVAGGNQPQH
v_gene: TRBV5-1; CDR3aa: ASSLGGTGDYNEQF
v_gene: TRBV28; CDR3aa: ASTARGPFSNQPQH
v_gene: TRBV10-3; CDR3aa: AISGPSPGTGEITEAF
v_gene: TRBV6-5; CDR3aa: ASSYSRDPRGTIY
v_gene: TRBV7-2; CDR3aa: ASSSQQQGAGNTIY
v_gene: TRBV14; CDR3aa: ASSHRETQY
v_gene: TRBV7-3; CDR3aa: ASSLQGPPNQPQH
v_gene: TRBV11-2; CDR3aa: ASSPRLASYEQY
v_gene: TRBV2; CDR3aa: ASRTGGSNSPLH
v_gene: TRBV30; CDR3aa: AWSVQEDQPQH
v_gene: TRBV7-3; CDR3aa: ASSTRTGTNTGELF
v_gene: TRBV4-3; CDR3aa: ASSLKKGGVSSYNSPLH
v_gene: TRBV29-1; CDR3aa: SASGTSGRHTGELF
v_gene: TRBV7-9; CDR3aa: ASSFHLDRVGSYT
v_gene: TRBV28; CDR3aa: ASSSLRRDGEKLF
v_gene: TRBV7-9; CDR3aa: ASSLAVSQGYEQY
v_gene: TRBV28; CDR3aa: ASSPTRTQAEAF
v_gene: TRBV28; CDR3aa: ASSLPGAQYNQPQH
v_gene: TRBV15; CDR3aa: ATSRDAGRHTGELF
v_gene: TRBV19; CDR3aa: ASSTQRRSYNEQF
v_gene: TRBV7-2; CDR3aa: ASSLSGAETGELF
v_gene: TRBV29-1; CDR3aa: SVVGAATNEKLF
v_gene: TRBV7-3; CDR3aa: ASSLNPGLGGYT
v_gene: TRBV2; CDR3aa: ASSERSHYGYT
v_gene: TRBV28; CDR3aa: ASKGEGEPF
v_gene: TRBV6-5; CDR3aa: ASSYSGVNEKLF
v_gene: TRBV29-1; CDR3aa: SVGTGGIDGYT
v_gene: TRBV27; CDR3aa: ASTTLGGRYNEQF
v_gene: TRBV9; CDR3aa: ASSEPLRGGYT
v_gene: TRBV10-3; CDR3aa: ATTGLSQETQY
v_gene: TRBV6-5; CDR3aa: ASSTRTGYGYT
v_gene: TRBV9; CDR3aa: ASSAPGGRETQY